This is a list of T cell receptor beta chains from one sample in a study of post-analysis software for immune sequencing data. In TCRdb, the PCR reads were re-called with MiXCR into one record per CDR3 protein. The data contain about 820,000 distinct CDR3 sequences, 53% of them singletons. Material: blood. The receptors shown here come from a girl aged 10 to 17 with multiple sclerosis. Both conserved end residues are part of each CDR3. D genes are given only for firm matches. Rows may omit the clone size; those that give it use once, few, many or a size class.

d_gene: .
v_gene: TRBV24-1
abundance: .
j_gene: TRBJ2-1
CDR3nt: TGTGCCACCACCTCCTATGCGGGGAGCTCCTACAATGAGCAGTTCTTC
CDR3aa: CATTSYAGSSYNEQFF

d_gene: .
v_gene: TRBV5-1
abundance: .
j_gene: TRBJ2-1
CDR3nt: TGCGCCAGCAGCCGGGGGGCTAGCGGCTCCTACAATGAGCAGTTCTTC
CDR3aa: CASSRGASGSYNEQFF

d_gene: .
v_gene: TRBV2
abundance: once
j_gene: TRBJ2-6
CDR3nt: TGTGCCAGCAGTGATCGTACGGGGGCTGGGGCCAACGTCCTGACTTTC
CDR3aa: CASSDRTGAGANVLTF

d_gene: .
v_gene: TRBV24-1
abundance: .
j_gene: TRBJ2-5
CDR3nt: TGTGCCACCAGTGAAGGTGGGAGGTCAGAAGAGACCCAGTACTTC
CDR3aa: CATSEGGRSEETQYF

d_gene: .
v_gene: TRBV12-3/TRBV12-4
abundance: .
j_gene: TRBJ1-5
CDR3nt: TGTGCCAGCAGTTTAAGGCTCAATAGCAATCAGCCCCAGCATTTT
CDR3aa: CASSLRLNSNQPQHF

d_gene: .
v_gene: TRBV4-1
abundance: few
j_gene: TRBJ2-1
CDR3nt: TGCGCCAGCAGCCAAGATGGAGGGACAACTTACAATGAGCAGTTCTTC
CDR3aa: CASSQDGGTTYNEQFF

d_gene: .
v_gene: TRBV14
abundance: .
j_gene: TRBJ2-7
CDR3nt: TGTGCCAGCAGCCGCAGGGGTGCGCCCTACGAGCAGTACTTC
CDR3aa: CASSRRGAPYEQYF

d_gene: TRBD1
v_gene: TRBV7-9
abundance: few
j_gene: TRBJ2-7
CDR3nt: TGTGCCAGCAGCTTAGCCCGGGACAGCCTCTCCTACGAGCAGTACTTC
CDR3aa: CASSLARDSLSYEQYF

d_gene: TRBD1
v_gene: TRBV3-1
abundance: .
j_gene: TRBJ1-2
CDR3nt: TGTGCCAGCAGCCAAGACGGGACAGCTTTCTATGGCTACACCTTC
CDR3aa: CASSQDGTAFYGYTF

d_gene: .
v_gene: TRBV15
abundance: few
j_gene: TRBJ2-7
CDR3nt: TGTGCCACCAGCAGAGGAAAGGGCTCGGGCAACGAGCAGTACTTC
CDR3aa: CATSRGKGSGNEQYF

d_gene: TRBD2
v_gene: TRBV20-1
abundance: .
j_gene: TRBJ2-7
CDR3nt: TGCAGTGCTAGCCGCCGGGAGGGCTCCTACGAGCAGTACTTC
CDR3aa: CSASRREGSYEQYF

d_gene: .
v_gene: TRBV7-3
abundance: few
j_gene: TRBJ2-6
CDR3nt: TGTGCCAGCAGCCTAGAAGGGGGGCTCGGGGCCAACGTCCTGACTTTC
CDR3aa: CASSLEGGLGANVLTF

d_gene: .
v_gene: TRBV7-9
abundance: .
j_gene: TRBJ1-2
CDR3nt: TGTGCCAGCAGCCCCCCAGGACACCGGGACTATGGCTACACCTTC
CDR3aa: CASSPPGHRDYGYTF

d_gene: TRBD1
v_gene: TRBV20-1
abundance: .
j_gene: TRBJ2-5
CDR3nt: TGCAGTGCCGACGAAGGGGGACAGGGGCAAGAGACCCAGTACTTC
CDR3aa: CSADEGGQGQETQYF

d_gene: TRBD2
v_gene: TRBV7-3
abundance: .
j_gene: TRBJ2-5
CDR3nt: TGTGCCAGCAGCTTAACGTCAAAGCGGGGGGGACTCCCCCAAGAGACCCAGTACTTC
CDR3aa: CASSLTSKRGGLPQETQYF

d_gene: .
v_gene: TRBV5-6
abundance: .
j_gene: TRBJ2-3
CDR3nt: TGTGCCAGCAGCCCTATTAGCGCAGCGGATACGCAGTATTTT
CDR3aa: CASSPISAADTQYF

d_gene: TRBD1
v_gene: TRBV29-1
abundance: .
j_gene: TRBJ2-1
CDR3nt: TGCAGCGTTCAGGGACAGACCTCCTACAATGAGCAGTTCTTC
CDR3aa: CSVQGQTSYNEQFF

d_gene: .
v_gene: TRBV4-1
abundance: .
j_gene: TRBJ2-2
CDR3nt: TGCGCCAGCAGCCAAGAAGAGGTTTCGAACACCGGGGAGCTGTTTTTT
CDR3aa: CASSQEEVSNTGELFF

d_gene: TRBD1
v_gene: TRBV29-1
abundance: once
j_gene: TRBJ2-7
CDR3nt: TGCAGCGTTGAAGGGGCAGGGGGCCTATACGAGCAGTACTTC
CDR3aa: CSVEGAGGLYEQYF

d_gene: TRBD2
v_gene: TRBV9
abundance: few
j_gene: TRBJ2-1
CDR3nt: TGTGCCAGCAGCGTAGGTTCTAGCGGCGAGCAGTTCTTC
CDR3aa: CASSVGSSGEQFF

d_gene: TRBD1
v_gene: TRBV6-5
abundance: few
j_gene: TRBJ2-7
CDR3nt: TGTGCCAGCTCCGCCGGGACAGGGGCCTACGAGCAGTACTTC
CDR3aa: CASSAGTGAYEQYF

d_gene: TRBD1
v_gene: TRBV5-1
abundance: .
j_gene: TRBJ2-7
CDR3nt: TGCGCCAGCAGCCCTCACCCGGACAGGGTGACCTGCGAGCAGTACTTC
CDR3aa: CASSPHPDRVTCEQYF

d_gene: TRBD1
v_gene: TRBV5-4
abundance: few
j_gene: TRBJ2-3
CDR3nt: TGTGCCAGCAGCCCGGGACAGGCCAGGTTAGATACGCAGTATTTT
CDR3aa: CASSPGQARLDTQYF